This section outlines one TCR beta chain sequence together with its context. What it recognizes is unknown. There are 14 residues in the CDR3. Germline values: CDR1 SGHTA, CDR2 FQGNSA. Trimming removed 5 bases at V and 2 bases at J, with 12 bases between. The sequenced template was cDNA made from the entire isolated RNA. Sequenced naive, central memory and regulatory T cell samples produced an average of roughly 3.5 million reads. Measured with immunoSEQ multiplex PCR; TCRdb has only the in-frame clones, and not every one. The sample shows 200,000 to 250,000 clones, 68% of them seen only once. This sample was included in a study of beta chain features in type 1 diabetes. Study-wide findings and caveats: Unsettled here was the matter of whether HLA type influences TCRB rearrangement.

Using CD45RO/CCR7/CD25/CD127/CD95/CD27, CD4+ naive, central memory, regulatory and stem cell-like memory cells were sorted. Sequencing input: naive CD4+ T cells from blood. This sequence originates from a man aged 30-40 years in good health. This chain links TRBV7-2 with TRBJ2-5; possibly TRBD2 for D (6 bases). The DNA of the CDR3 is TGTGCCAGCAGCCCGAATAGCGGACAAGAGACCCAGTACTTC. Protein: CASSPNSGQETQYF. Supplemented by reference TRBV7-2 and TRBJ2-5, the full variable domain reads GAGVSQSPSNKVTEKGKDVELRCDPISGHTALYWYRQSLGQGLEFLIYFQGNSAPDKSGLPSDRFSAERTGGSVSTLTIQRTQQEDSAVYLCASSPNSGQETQYFGPGTRLLVL.